These 11 T cell receptor beta chains came from one sample sequenced in a study of T cell responses to AZD1222 COVID-19 vaccine. Assay used: immunoSEQ multiplex PCR; TCRdb lists only in-frame clones, some missing. Among about 160,000 clones listed, about 92% were seen once. The input for sequencing was peripheral blood, taken on day 0 of MenACWY control vaccination. The receptors here all came from an adult in good health.

V and J are TRBV10-3 and TRBJ2-2, with TRBD2 identical over 7 bases. The CDR3 runs to 15 residues. V lost 3 bases to trimming and J lost 6 bases; unmatched junction nucleotides: 7. The germline gives CDR1 ENHRY, CDR2 SYGVKD. The CDR3, as DNA: TGTGCCATCAGTGAAAGCGGGGAGCTCGCCGGGGAGCTGTTTTTT. Protein product: CAISESGELAGELFF.

The chain joins TRBV7-8 to TRBJ2-7; 12 bases are a match to TRBD1. Germline V gene data show CDR1 as SGHVS and CDR2 as FQNEAQ. This CDR3 spans 17 amino acids. V lost 1 base and J lost 4; bases outside the gene matches: 8. The CDR3: CASSLGAMGQGAYEQYF. CDR3 DNA sequence: TGTGCCAGCAGCTTAGGGGCTATGGGACAGGGGGCTTACGAGCAGTACTTC.

J is TRBJ2-7 and V is TRBV7-2; 11 bases are a match to TRBD2. This CDR3 has 16 residues. From germline, CDR1 is SGHTA and CDR2 FQGNSA. Germline trimming cut 3 bases from V and 2 bases from J; bases unmatched to any gene: 6. CDR3 amino acids: CASSFSGRAGTYEQYF. The DNA for the CDR3 is TGTGCCAGCAGCTTTAGCGGGAGGGCCGGGACCTACGAGCAGTACTTC.

The rearrangement joins TRBV7-9 to TRBJ1-2; tentative D call: TRBD1 (5 bases). Germline lookup yields CDR1 SEHNR and CDR2 FQNEAQ (reference sequence). Trimming left V 5 bases short and J 0 bases short, with 13 bases between. The CDR3 contains 15 residues. CDR3 region: CASSVDRKANYGYTF. CDR3 DNA: TGTGCCAGCAGCGTAGACAGAAAAGCTAACTATGGCTACACCTTC. The variable domain in full, completed from reference TRBV7-9 and TRBJ1-2, reads DTGVSQNPRHKITKRGQNVTFRCDPISEHNRLYWYRQTLGQGPEFLTYFQNEAQLEKSRLLSDRFSAERPKGSFSTLEIQRTEQGDSAMYLCASSVDRKANYGYTFGSGTRLTVV.

This chain joins TRBV7-3 and TRBJ2-3, with 11 positions matching TRBD2. Germline CDR1 is SGHTA and CDR2 is FQGTGA. J lost 1 base, V lost 10 bases, and 10 bases had no gene match. The CDR3 has 16 amino acids. CDR3 DNA: TGTGCCACCCTCCCTAGCGGGAGGAGAGGCACAGATACGCAGTATTTT. It codes for CATLPSGRRGTDTQYF.

The rearrangement uses TRBV11-3 and TRBJ1-1; 7 bases agree with TRBD1. With V trimmed by 7 bases and J by 5 bases, 13 bases remained unmatched. Germline CDR1 reads SGHNT; CDR2 reads YENEEA. The CDR3 contains 15 residues. The CDR3 DNA reads TGTGCCAGCAACGATAGACAGGGCCCGGGGACTGAAGCTTTCTTT. This gives the protein CASNDRQGPGTEAFF.

The V call is TRBV19, the J call TRBJ1-1; 7 bases are a match to TRBD1. CDR1 LNHDA and CDR2 SQIVND come from the germline V gene (reference sequence). The CDR3 spans 16 residues. Trimming took 0 bases from V and 5 from J; bases not matched to a gene: 9. The CDR3 sequence: CASSIDTDRAGTEAFF. The CDR3 DNA is TGTGCCAGTAGTATAGACACCGACAGGGCTGGGACTGAAGCTTTCTTT.

V gene TRBV29-1 combines with J gene TRBJ1-5; 8 bases match TRBD1. Germline values: CDR1 SQVTM, CDR2 ANQGSEA. J lost 5 bases, V lost 6 bases, and 12 bases had no gene match. CDR3 length equals 15 residues. DNA for the CDR3: TGCAGCGTCGGGACAGGCCAAGCAACGGATCAGCCCCAGCATTTT. Residues: CSVGTGQATDQPQHF.

This CDR3 is CSVEGRGILYEQYF. CDR3 sequence (DNA): TGCAGCGTTGAAGGGCGGGGGATCCTCTACGAGCAGTACTTC. The rearrangement joins TRBV29-1 to TRBJ2-7, with 7 nucleotides matching TRBD2. The CDR3 extends over 14 amino acids. CDR1 and CDR2 from the germline V gene are SQVTM and ANQGSEA. V shed 1 base and J 3 bases; nucleotides not matched to a gene: 6.

The chain has TRBV29-1 and TRBJ1-5, with D perhaps TRBD1 (6 bases). Germline values: CDR1 SQVTM, CDR2 ANQGSEA. CDR3 length: 13 amino acids. The ends were cut back, 0 bases at V and 7 bases at J, with 10 bases in the middle. Here the CDR3 reads CSVEETQGQPQHF. The DNA for the CDR3 is TGCAGCGTTGAAGAAACTCAGGGGCAGCCCCAGCATTTT.

The chain joins TRBV5-1 to TRBJ1-1, with 7 bases lining up with TRBD1. In germline, CDR1 is SGHRS, CDR2 YFSETQ. The V gene end was trimmed by 3 bases and the J gene end by 4 bases; junction bases not matched to a gene: 12. The length of the CDR3 is 16 residues. In DNA, the CDR3 is TGCGCCAGCAGCTCCCTTAGCCTACAGGGGAGCACTGAAGCTTTCTTT. As protein: CASSSLSLQGSTEAFF.